This T cell receptor (beta chain) was recovered during a study of blood T cell repertoires in COVID-19. Looking at the study overall: Researchers got acute and convalescent COVID-19 samples from the United States, Italy and Spain. Sample material is recorded as cDNA or gDNA derived from T cells, B-cell-depleted T cells, or PBMCs.

The germline CDR1 and CDR2 sequences are SGHTA and FQGNSA. CDR3 size: 14 residues. Germline trimming cut 3 bases from V and 3 bases from J; bases unmatched to any gene: 1. The data were produced by immunoSEQ multiplex PCR, yet TCRdb's version contains in-frame clones alone and is incomplete. The table has 60,000 to 80,000 clones, approximately 92% seen once. During active infection, Seattle patients enrolled and were then monitored through disease. This TCR came from a woman between 55 and 75 years old with COVID-19, enrolled during active disease. This rearrangement joins TRBV7-2 to TRBJ2-7; TRBD1 matches 11 bases. Sequencing input: peripheral blood. CDR3 sequence reads: CASSFGTGGYEQYF. The CDR3 coding sequence is TGTGCCAGCAGCTTCGGGACAGGGGGCTACGAGCAGTACTTC.